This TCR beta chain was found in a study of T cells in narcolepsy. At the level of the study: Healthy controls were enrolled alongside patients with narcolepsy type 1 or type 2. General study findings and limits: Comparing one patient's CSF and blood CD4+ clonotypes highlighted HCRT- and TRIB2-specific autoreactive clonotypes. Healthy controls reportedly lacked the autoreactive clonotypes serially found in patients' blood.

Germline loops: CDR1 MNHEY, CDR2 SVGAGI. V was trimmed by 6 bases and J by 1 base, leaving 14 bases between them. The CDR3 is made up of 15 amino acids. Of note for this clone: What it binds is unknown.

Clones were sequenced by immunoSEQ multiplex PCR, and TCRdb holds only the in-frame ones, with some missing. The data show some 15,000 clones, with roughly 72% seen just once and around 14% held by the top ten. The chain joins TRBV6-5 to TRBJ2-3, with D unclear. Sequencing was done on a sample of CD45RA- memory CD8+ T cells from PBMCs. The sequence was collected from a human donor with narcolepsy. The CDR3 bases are TGTGCCAGCAGCCTTCTTGCAGAGGGCACAGATACGCAGTATTTT. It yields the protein CASSLLAEGTDTQYF.